Listed below are T cell receptor beta chains from one sample, sequenced in a study of vaccination effects on CD4 cells after COVID-19. These receptors have no known antigen. Profiled with immunoSEQ multiplex PCR; TCRdb holds only in-frame clones, not every one. The table shows 40,000 or so clones, with 72% occurring only once. Sequencing used CD4+ T cells from PBMCs cultured without peptide, obtained after COVID-19 vaccination. Every receptor here comes from a human donor who received a COVID-19 vaccine. Both conserved end residues are part of each CDR3. Each record gives: D gene, J gene, V gene, clone size, CDR3 DNA, CDR3 protein. The D gene is left open where the match is weak. Not all rows give a size; the values are once, few, many and, for expanded clones, a class.

d_call: NA; j_call: TRBJ2-5; v_call: TRBV18; clone_size: NA; cdr3_nt: TGTGCCAGCTCACGGGGCCCTAACCAAGAGACCCAGTACTTC; cdr3_aa: CASSRGPNQETQYF
d_call: NA; j_call: TRBJ1-1; v_call: TRBV6-5; clone_size: NA; cdr3_nt: TGTGCCAGCAGTTACAGGACGAACACTGAAGCTTTCTTT; cdr3_aa: CASSYRTNTEAFF
d_call: NA; j_call: TRBJ2-7; v_call: TRBV2; clone_size: NA; cdr3_nt: TGTGCCAGCAGTGAAGTACACGAGCAGTACTTC; cdr3_aa: CASSEVHEQYF
d_call: NA; j_call: TRBJ1-6; v_call: TRBV6-4; clone_size: NA; cdr3_nt: TGTGCCAGCAGTGTTACACCAGGGAATTCACCCCTCCACTTT; cdr3_aa: CASSVTPGNSPLHF
d_call: NA; j_call: TRBJ2-1; v_call: TRBV12-3/TRBV12-4; clone_size: NA; cdr3_nt: TGTGCCACTTCGTGGGGCAATGAGCAGTTCTTC; cdr3_aa: CATSWGNEQFF
d_call: NA; j_call: TRBJ2-7; v_call: TRBV27; clone_size: NA; cdr3_nt: TGTGCCAGCAGTTTATTACGACAGCCTTACGAGCAGTACTTC; cdr3_aa: CASSLLRQPYEQYF
d_call: TRBD2; j_call: TRBJ2-7; v_call: TRBV19; clone_size: NA; cdr3_nt: TGTGCCAGTAGTGTTACTAGCGGGGGGACCTACGAGCAGTACTTC; cdr3_aa: CASSVTSGGTYEQYF
d_call: TRBD2; j_call: TRBJ2-2; v_call: TRBV20-1; clone_size: few; cdr3_nt: TGCAGTGCTAGTGGGCTAGCGGGGTCGCCGGGGGAGCTGTTTTTT; cdr3_aa: CSASGLAGSPGELFF
d_call: TRBD1; j_call: TRBJ2-3; v_call: TRBV9; clone_size: NA; cdr3_nt: TGTGCCAGCAGCGCAAAAACAGGGGCAGATACGCAGTATTTT; cdr3_aa: CASSAKTGADTQYF
d_call: NA; j_call: TRBJ1-5; v_call: TRBV7-2; clone_size: NA; cdr3_nt: TGTGCCAGCAGCTTAACCGGGAACCAGCCCCAGCATTTT; cdr3_aa: CASSLTGNQPQHF
d_call: NA; j_call: TRBJ2-2; v_call: TRBV5-4; clone_size: NA; cdr3_nt: TGTGCCAGCAGCGCGGAAGTTGGATACACCGGGGAGCTGTTTTTT; cdr3_aa: CASSAEVGYTGELFF
d_call: NA; j_call: TRBJ1-3; v_call: TRBV5-1; clone_size: once; cdr3_nt: TGCGCCAGCAGCCCCGCCATGCAGGGCAGCTCTGGAAACACCATATATTTT; cdr3_aa: CASSPAMQGSSGNTIYF
d_call: TRBD1; j_call: TRBJ2-1; v_call: TRBV9; clone_size: NA; cdr3_nt: TGTGCCAGCAGCGTAGGAACCGGACAGGGATCCTACAATGAGCAGTTCTTC; cdr3_aa: CASSVGTGQGSYNEQFF
d_call: TRBD1; j_call: TRBJ2-3; v_call: TRBV29-1; clone_size: NA; cdr3_nt: TGCAGCGTTGGGAGACAGGGTAGCACAGATACGCAGTATTTT; cdr3_aa: CSVGRQGSTDTQYF
d_call: TRBD1; j_call: TRBJ2-6; v_call: TRBV19; clone_size: NA; cdr3_nt: TGTGCCAGTAGTCGAGCCGGGACAGGTGTTCCTTCTGGGGCCAACGTCCTGACTTTC; cdr3_aa: CASSRAGTGVPSGANVLTF
d_call: NA; j_call: TRBJ1-1; v_call: TRBV29-1; clone_size: NA; cdr3_nt: TGCAGCGGGCTTGGCGACACTGAAGCTTTCTTT; cdr3_aa: CSGLGDTEAFF
d_call: NA; j_call: TRBJ2-1; v_call: TRBV10-1; clone_size: few; cdr3_nt: TGCGCCAGCAGTGGTCCAGGTAGCGGTAGCTCCTACAATGAGCAGTTCTTC; cdr3_aa: CASSGPGSGSSYNEQFF
d_call: TRBD2; j_call: TRBJ2-4; v_call: TRBV3-1/TRBV3-2; clone_size: NA; cdr3_nt: TGTGCCAGCAGCCAAAGGACGGGAGGGGGGTCAAACATTCAGTACTTC; cdr3_aa: CASSQRTGGGSNIQYF
d_call: NA; j_call: TRBJ2-7; v_call: TRBV2; clone_size: NA; cdr3_nt: TGTGCCAGCAGCGAATTCTACGAGCAGTACTTC; cdr3_aa: CASSEFYEQYF
d_call: TRBD2; j_call: TRBJ2-2; v_call: TRBV5-1; clone_size: once; cdr3_nt: TGCGCCAGCAGCTTGTGGGGACTAGCGGGAGGTTCCACCGGGGAGCTGTTTTTT; cdr3_aa: CASSLWGLAGGSTGELFF
d_call: TRBD2; j_call: TRBJ2-3; v_call: TRBV13; clone_size: once; cdr3_nt: TGTGCCAGCAGCAGTCGGACTAGCCCTTTCACAGATACGCAGTATTTT; cdr3_aa: CASSSRTSPFTDTQYF
d_call: NA; j_call: TRBJ2-2; v_call: TRBV4-2; clone_size: NA; cdr3_nt: TGTGCCAGCAGCCCGTCTGGCAGGGGAATATCCGGGGAGCTGTTTTTT; cdr3_aa: CASSPSGRGISGELFF
d_call: NA; j_call: TRBJ1-1; v_call: TRBV7-9; clone_size: NA; cdr3_nt: TGTGCCAGCAGCCTAGCGACACTGAACACTGAAGCTTTCTTT; cdr3_aa: CASSLATLNTEAFF
d_call: NA; j_call: TRBJ2-1; v_call: TRBV29-1; clone_size: NA; cdr3_nt: TGCAGCGCTCTACGCTCGAACCTCTACAATGAGCAGTTCTTC; cdr3_aa: CSALRSNLYNEQFF
d_call: NA; j_call: TRBJ2-3; v_call: TRBV5-8; clone_size: NA; cdr3_nt: TGTGCCAGCAGCTCTACAGGCACAGATACGCAGTATTTT; cdr3_aa: CASSSTGTDTQYF
d_call: NA; j_call: TRBJ2-7; v_call: TRBV5-1; clone_size: NA; cdr3_nt: TGCGCCAGCAGCCCAGGTCCAACCGTCGTCTACGAGCAGTACTTC; cdr3_aa: CASSPGPTVVYEQYF
d_call: TRBD2; j_call: TRBJ2-1; v_call: TRBV6-2/TRBV6-3; clone_size: few; cdr3_nt: TGTGCCAGCAGTCTTAGCGGGGGGGCCTACAATGAGCAGTTCTTC; cdr3_aa: CASSLSGGAYNEQFF
d_call: NA; j_call: TRBJ2-2; v_call: TRBV15; clone_size: NA; cdr3_nt: TGTGCCACCAGCGAACAGGGAGGTTTGATTACCGGGGAGCTGTTTTTT; cdr3_aa: CATSEQGGLITGELFF
d_call: TRBD1; j_call: TRBJ2-6; v_call: TRBV18; clone_size: NA; cdr3_nt: TGTGCCAGCTCACCACGTTGGTCAGGGGGTACTTTTGGGGCCAACGTCCTGACTTTC; cdr3_aa: CASSPRWSGGTFGANVLTF
d_call: TRBD1; j_call: TRBJ1-1; v_call: TRBV5-4; clone_size: NA; cdr3_nt: TGTGCCAGCAGCTTCGTCCGGACAGGGCAAGGCACTGAAGCTTTCTTT; cdr3_aa: CASSFVRTGQGTEAFF
d_call: NA; j_call: TRBJ2-2; v_call: TRBV7-9; clone_size: few; cdr3_nt: TGTGCCAGCAGACCGGGGGTGTGGGGGACCTCGAGAACCGGGGAGCTGTTTTTT; cdr3_aa: CASRPGVWGTSRTGELFF